These T cell receptor beta chains were read from a single sample in a study of PD-1 blockade in classical Hodgkin lymphoma. Assay: immunoSEQ multiplex PCR; the TCRdb copy retains only in-frame clones and omits some. The table has over 50,000 clones, over 75% seen once. The specimen comprised peripheral blood mononuclear cells (PBMCs), sampled at baseline. The receptor set was obtained from a human donor with classical Hodgkin lymphoma. Each CDR3 is given with its conserved first and last residue. D genes are given only for firm matches. The size of a clone is reported for some rows only, either as once, few or many, or as a class for expanded clones.

len	abundance	v_gene	d_gene	j_gene	CDR3aa	CDR3nt
14	-	TRBV6-5	-	TRBJ1-1	CASSYSGRDTEAFF	TGTGCCAGCAGTTACTCGGGGCGAGACACTGAAGCTTTCTTT
15	-	TRBV7-9	TRBD2	TRBJ2-1	CASSLEASGNNEQFF	TGTGCCAGCAGCTTAGAGGCTAGCGGGAACAATGAGCAGTTCTTC
16	-	TRBV5-1	TRBD1	TRBJ2-2	CASSLAGTGDTGELFF	TGCGCCAGCAGCTTGGCCGGGACAGGGGACACCGGGGAGCTGTTTTTT
14	-	TRBV19	-	TRBJ2-3	CASSIWEGGDTQYF	TGTGCCAGTAGTATCTGGGAGGGGGGGGATACGCAGTATTTT
16	-	TRBV5-1	-	TRBJ1-5	CASSPGGVRGSQPQHF	TGCGCCAGCAGCCCCGGGGGGGTCCGGGGAAGTCAGCCCCAGCATTTT
13	-	TRBV10-3	TRBD1	TRBJ2-7	CAISGTGVGEQYF	TGTGCCATCAGTGGGACAGGGGTGGGGGAGCAGTACTTC
16	once	TRBV2	-	TRBJ1-6	CASSLISGQVNSPLHF	TGTGCCAGCAGTCTTATTTCGGGACAAGTTAATTCACCCCTCCACTTT
13	-	TRBV6-6	-	TRBJ1-2	CASSYTRGYGYTF	TGTGCCAGCAGTTATACACGCGGCTATGGCTACACCTTC
17	-	TRBV9	-	TRBJ2-1	CASSVGRSLSSYNEQFF	TGTGCCAGCAGCGTAGGTCGTAGCCTCAGCTCCTACAATGAGCAGTTCTTC
15	-	TRBV9	-	TRBJ2-1	CASSVKISSYNEQFF	TGTGCCAGCAGCGTAAAGATCTCCTCCTACAATGAGCAGTTCTTC
15	-	TRBV19	TRBD1	TRBJ2-2	CASSIRQGYTGELFF	TGTGCCAGTAGTATAAGACAGGGGTACACCGGGGAGCTGTTTTTT